Shown below are 32 T cell receptor beta chains from a single sample sequenced in a study of regulatory T cells in long-lasting Graves disease (dated by TCRdb to 2020 to 2022). The time point label of this sample denotes: newly diagnosed GD, antithyroid drugs for less than 3 months. For both TCR sequencing and RNA sequencing, RNA was extracted from PBMCs using TRIzol. To prepare the library, multiplex PCR was applied. Reads for this sample came from an Illumina HiSeq 4000. CDR3 regions were amplified by Arm-PCR with iRepertoire HTBI primers to construct TCR beta libraries. Using fastp at Q25 and MiXCR, TCRdb reprocessed the public reads and kept productive beta chains. Rows with a matching CDR3 protein are joined into one entry that keeps the most common DNA and genes. The sample table holds 360,000 or so distinct CDR3 sequences, of which 12% were seen once. Clones ranked in the top ten supply approximately 17% of the sample.

The data were also submitted as part of a second study, on T cells in Graves' hyperthyroidism and ophthalmopathy.

This specimen consisted of peripheral blood mononuclear cells (PBMCs), obtained at new diagnosis, from a patient treated with antithyroid drugs. These receptors came from a woman under 30 with Graves disease. Donor details come from another sample of the same person, matched by shared clones.

V and J are TRBV4-3 and TRBJ1-3; D gene uncertain. The germline gives CDR1 LGHNA, CDR2 YSLEER. There are 16 residues in the CDR3. The V end was cut by 1 base, the J end by 1 base, with 11 bases between. In DNA, the CDR3 is TGCGCCAGCAGCCAAGTTACCCGCGGGTCTGGAAACACCATATATTTT. As protein: CASSQVTRGSGNTIYF.

In its sample, this clonotype was seen many times. This chain links TRBV19 with TRBJ1-2, with 9 bases lining up with TRBD1. Germline trimming cut 6 bases from V and 6 bases from J; bases unmatched to any gene: 11. Looked up from germline, CDR1 is LNHDA and CDR2 is SQIVND (reference sequence). This CDR3 is 15 amino acids long. The CDR3, as DNA: TGTGCCAGTAGCACACCTTGGGACAGGGTGGATGGCTACACCTTC. It yields the protein CASSTPWDRVDGYTF.

This clonotype has a count of ten or more. The DNA of the CDR3 is TGCAGTGCTAGCATCTCCCTGAACACTGAAGCTTTCTTT. It codes for CSASISLNTEAFF. This chain joins TRBV20-1 and TRBJ1-1; D not resolved. V was cut by 3 bases and J by 0 bases, with 8 bases left in between. The CDR3 sequence is 13 residues long. Germline V CDR1 and CDR2: DFQATT, SNEGSKA (reference sequence).

The chain carries TRBV9 and TRBJ2-1; TRBD2 matches 8 bases. V lost 0 bases, J lost 6 bases, and 5 bases stayed unmatched. CDR3 length: 15 amino acids. Looked up from germline, CDR1 is SGDLS and CDR2 is YYNGEE. The CDR3 DNA is TGTGCCAGCAGCGTAGGGCACGGGACTAGCAATGAGCAGTTCTTC. Its protein is CASSVGHGTSNEQFF.

This clonotype has only a few counts. Sequence at one end of the junction differs from germline and may be a read error. The genes are TRBV5-1 and TRBJ1-1, with D possibly being TRBD1 (6 bases). The CDR3 length is 16 residues. Per the germline V gene, CDR1 is SGHRS and CDR2 is YFSETQ. This chain's CDR3 is CASSTPQGQTNTEVFF. Written as DNA, the CDR3 is TGCGCCAGCAGCACGCCACAGGGTCAAACGAACACTGAAGTTTTCTTT.

This clonotype was counted ten times or more. The chain couples TRBV20-1 to TRBJ2-2, with D hard to call. This CDR3 has 13 amino acids. V lost 6 bases and J lost 4, with 12 bases in between. Germline CDR1 and CDR2: DFQATT and SNEGSKA (reference sequence). Here the CDR3 reads CSARNDGTGELFF. Written as DNA, the CDR3 is TGCAGTGCCAGAAACGACGGCACCGGGGAGCTGTTTTTT.

This clonotype was seen only a few times. The rearrangement joins TRBV9 to TRBJ1-5; no definite D call. Trimming removed 3 bases from V and 0 bases from J, with 10 bases in between. Germline V gives CDR1 SGDLS, CDR2 YYNGEE. There are 15 residues in the CDR3. In DNA form, the CDR3 reads TGTGCCAGCAGCGCGACGGGAAATAGCAATCAGCCCCAGCATTTT. Its translation is CASSATGNSNQPQHF.

This clonotype was recorded many times. V usage is TRBV18 and J usage is TRBJ2-3; TRBD2 agrees at 15 bases. The germline CDR1 and CDR2 sequences are KGHSH and LQKENI. The CDR3 length is 18 residues. V gave up 3 bases and J gave up 2 bases; unmatched junction bases: 6. CDR3 sequence (DNA): TGTGCCAGCTCACCGGGGACTAGCGGGAGGAGTCACACAGATACGCAGTATTTT. Amino acid sequence: CASSPGTSGRSHTDTQYF.

J is TRBJ2-4 and V is TRBV29-1; no definite D call. Trimming removed 4 bases at V and 0 bases at J, with 7 bases between. Germline CDR1 reads SQVTM; CDR2 reads ANQGSEA. The CDR3 has 13 amino acids. CDR3 region: CSVGPLAKNIQYF. The CDR3 DNA reads TGCAGCGTTGGTCCGCTAGCCAAAAACATTCAGTACTTC.

In the case of this clonotype: A much larger clone differs by one base, so this may be a read error. The chain is built from TRBV18 and TRBJ1-4; possibly TRBD1 for D (5 bases). The CDR3 has 16 amino acids. The germline CDR1 and CDR2 sequences are KGHSH and LQKENI. CDR3 sequence reads: CARSPPSGMANEKLFF. In DNA form, the CDR3 reads TGTGCCAGATCACCACCTTCAGGGATGGCTAATGAAAAACTGTTTTTT.

There are a few counts of this clonotype. The gene calls are TRBV4-1 and TRBJ1-1, with D uncertain. The CDR3 runs to 15 residues. Trimming left V 2 bases short and J 1 base short, with 11 bases between. Germline loops: CDR1 MGHRA, CDR2 YSYEKL. CDR3 loop: CASSQYVSANTEAFF. As DNA, the CDR3 is TGCGCCAGCAGCCAATACGTGTCGGCGAACACTGAAGCTTTCTTT.

This clonotype was recorded at least ten times. The chain carries TRBV7-2 and TRBJ2-5, with 11 bases matching TRBD2. This CDR3 region has 16 residues. Germline CDR1 SGHTA, CDR2 FQGNSA. Losses at the gene ends were 1 base for V and 1 base for J; bases not matched to a gene: 2. For the CDR3, the DNA is TGTGCCAGCAGCTTAGTTCTAGCGGGGGGCCAAGAGACCCAGTACTTC. Amino acid sequence: CASSLVLAGGQETQYF.

CDR3 nucleotide sequence: TGTGCCAGTAGTATGACAGGGGATTCACCCCTCCACTTT. Translating it yields CASSMTGDSPLHF. This chain uses TRBV19 with TRBJ1-6; 8 bases are shared with TRBD1. CDR1 is LNHDA, CDR2 SQIVND, per germline (reference sequence). J was trimmed by 8 bases and V by 3 bases; bases with no gene match: 0. This CDR3 is built from 13 residues.

This clonotype has a count of ten or more. The chain employs TRBV18 and TRBJ1-5, with D uncertain. CDR3 length: 12 amino acids. Trimming cost V 6 bases and J 7 bases, with 10 bases left between them. Germline values: CDR1 KGHSH, CDR2 LQKENI. Written as DNA, the CDR3 is TGTGCCAGCTCGGTGACGGAGCAGCCCCAGCATTTT. This sequence encodes CASSVTEQPQHF. Supplemented by reference TRBV18 and TRBJ1-5, the full variable domain reads NAGVMQNPRHLVRRRGQEARLRCSPMKGHSHVYWYRQLPEEGLKFMVYLQKENIIDESGMPKERFSAEFPKEGPSILRIQQVVRGDSAAYFCASSVTEQPQHFGDGTRLSIL.

Worth noting for this clonotype: The conserved closing phenylalanine or tryptophan is absent in this CDR3, likely reflecting a read error. The gene calls are TRBV28 and TRBJ1-5; D remains ambiguous. In germline, CDR1 is MDHEN, CDR2 SYDVKM. The CDR3 loop spans 14 amino acids. CDR3 sequence (DNA): TGCGCCAGCAGTTTATATGAGGGAAATCAGCCCCAGCATCTT. It encodes CASSLYEGNQPQHL.

This chain joins TRBV18 and TRBJ2-7; D uncertain. The CDR3 sequence is 15 residues long. Per germline, CDR1 KGHSH and CDR2 LQKENI. V was trimmed by 2 bases and J by 3 bases, leaving 14 bases between them. CDR3 nucleotide sequence: TGTGCCAGCTCACCAATTTCAGGATTCATCTACGAGCAGTACTTC. It specifies CASSPISGFIYEQYF.

Only a few counts were recorded for this clonotype. The chain combines TRBV7-2 with TRBJ1-5; no reliable D call. V was pared by 3 bases and J by 7 bases, with 13 bases between. Germline CDR1 reads SGHTA; CDR2 reads FQGNSA. The CDR3 length is 14 residues. CDR3: CASSFWAMGQPQHF. The CDR3, as DNA: TGTGCCAGCAGCTTTTGGGCAATGGGGCAGCCCCAGCATTTT.

This chain joins TRBV10-3 and TRBJ1-5, with TRBD1 matching 9 bases. In germline, CDR1 is ENHRY, CDR2 SYGVKD. V shed 6 bases and J 2 bases; nucleotides not matched to a gene: 17. CDR3 length equals 19 residues. The CDR3 loop is CAIRAESDRGWGGNQPQHF. DNA for the CDR3: TGTGCCATCAGGGCCGAGTCGGACAGGGGATGGGGGGGCAATCAGCCCCAGCATTTT.

A remark on this clonotype: This clone may be a read error of a much larger clone one base away. This chain connects TRBV27 to TRBJ1-5; D uncertain. Trimming pared 3 bases from V and 1 base from J, leaving 7 bases between. Germline V gene sequence: CDR1 MNHEY, CDR2 SMNVEV (reference sequence). CDR3 length: 14 amino acids. Here the CDR3 DNA reads TGTGCCAGCAGTTTCAGACCGAGCAATCAGCCCCAGCATTTT. Translating gives CASSFRPSNQPQHF.

Ten or more counts support this clonotype. V usage is TRBV24-1 and J usage is TRBJ2-1; 7 positions match TRBD1. Trimming cost V 0 bases and J 7 bases; bases outside gene matches: 8. The CDR3 has 16 amino acids. Looked up from germline, CDR1 is KGHDR and CDR2 is SFDVKD. The CDR3, as DNA: TGTGCCACCAGTGATTTGCAGAGACAGGGCAGGAATGAGCAGTTCTTC. Protein product: CATSDLQRQGRNEQFF.

The chain uses TRBV7-9 and TRBJ2-1; 8 bases match TRBD2. Germline V lookup: CDR1 SEHNR, CDR2 FQNEAQ (reference sequence). V gave up 0 bases and J gave up 2 bases; unmatched junction bases: 6. This CDR3 region has 17 residues. CDR3 in DNA: TGTGCCAGCAGCTTAGCATTCGCGGGGGGTCCCTACAATGAGCAGTTCTTC. The encoded protein is CASSLAFAGGPYNEQFF.

The chain recombines TRBV14 with TRBJ1-6; D is perhaps TRBD1 (6 bases). V shed 5 bases and J shed 5 bases, with 13 bases lying between them. This CDR3 contains 15 residues. The germline V gene has CDR1 SGHDN and CDR2 FVKESK. The CDR3 DNA reads TGTGCCAGCAGCAAGTGGACAGCGAATAATTCACCCCTCCACTTT. Protein: CASSKWTANNSPLHF.

This clonotype was seen ten or more times. The V and J genes are TRBV29-1 and TRBJ2-4, with D perhaps matching TRBD2 (6 bases). CDR3 size: 12 residues. Germline-derived CDR1 and CDR2 are SQVTM and ANQGSEA. The ends were cut back, 3 bases at V and 7 bases at J, with 10 bases in the middle. The CDR3 sequence: CSVEVGGNIQYF. CDR3 DNA sequence: TGCAGCGTTGAGGTCGGAGGGAACATTCAGTACTTC.

This clonotype was seen many times. The J gene is TRBJ2-5, the V gene TRBV3-1; tentatively, D is TRBD2 (5 bases). The CDR3 extends over 13 amino acids. Germline CDR1 LGHDT, CDR2 YNNKEL (reference sequence). Trimming left V 6 bases short and J 3 bases short, with 11 bases between. The CDR3 loop is CASSQRTEETQYF. The CDR3, as DNA: TGTGCCAGCAGTCAGCGGACGGAAGAGACCCAGTACTTC.

At least ten counts were recorded for this clonotype. This chain links TRBV27 with TRBJ1-1; D is possibly TRBD1 (6 bases). The CDR3 sequence is 15 residues long. Germline values: CDR1 MNHEY, CDR2 SMNVEV (reference sequence). V was shortened by 5 bases and J by 2 bases, with 15 bases between the two germline ends. CDR3 coding DNA: TGTGCCAGCAGTACCCCTGGGACACCCAACACTGAAGCTTTCTTT. The encoded protein is CASSTPGTPNTEAFF.

This clonotype was detected many times. The chain couples TRBV5-1 to TRBJ1-1, with a tentative D call TRBD1 (5 bases). Germline V lookup: CDR1 SGHRS, CDR2 YFSETQ. This CDR3 has 15 amino acids. Deletions cut 0 bases from V and 1 base from J, with 10 bases between. CDR3 sequence reads: CASSLDWGRNTEAFF. CDR3 bases: TGCGCCAGCAGCTTGGACTGGGGCAGGAACACTGAAGCTTTCTTT.

The rearrangement links TRBV27 to TRBJ2-2; D gene unclear. CDR3 length: 14 amino acids. V lost 4 bases, J lost 5 bases, and 11 bases lay in between. Germline V gene data show CDR1 as MNHEY and CDR2 as SMNVEV (reference sequence). The CDR3 sequence is CASSSNPLTGELFF. In DNA, the CDR3 is TGTGCCAGCAGTTCCAACCCTCTAACCGGGGAGCTGTTTTTT.

This clonotype occurred many times. The CDR3: CSASAGPSVPTYEQYF. CDR3 DNA sequence: TGCAGTGCTAGTGCCGGGCCGAGCGTACCGACCTACGAGCAGTACTTC. V usage is TRBV20-1 and J usage is TRBJ2-7, with D unresolved. Germline lookup yields CDR1 DFQATT and CDR2 SNEGSKA (reference sequence). Deletions cut 3 bases from V and 2 bases from J, with 20 bases between. The CDR3 runs to 16 residues.

Many counts were recorded for this clonotype. The chain recombines TRBV4-1 with TRBJ2-7, with D perhaps matching TRBD1 or TRBD2 (5 bases each). CDR3 length: 16 amino acids. The germline V gene has CDR1 MGHRA and CDR2 YSYEKL. Trimming stripped 2 bases from V and 3 bases from J, with 17 bases between. CDR3 loop: CASSQSGTKLNYEQYV. The CDR3 DNA reads TGCGCCAGCAGCCAATCCGGGACCAAACTTAACTACGAGCAGTACGTC.

This clonotype was found many times. V gene TRBV28 combines with J gene TRBJ2-1; the D call may be TRBD1 or TRBD2 (5 bases each). The CDR3 sequence is 19 residues long. Trimming stripped 4 bases from V and 2 bases from J, with 24 bases between. Looked up from germline, CDR1 is MDHEN and CDR2 is SYDVKM. The CDR3, as DNA: TGTGCCAGCAGTTGGTTGGGTGGTGGGGGTGCAGCGACCTACAATGAGCAGTTCTTC. It codes for CASSWLGGGGAATYNEQFF.

This clonotype was counted ten times or more. The chain recombines TRBV7-8 with TRBJ2-3; D unresolved. There are 11 residues in the CDR3. Trimming stripped 5 bases from V and 6 bases from J, with 6 bases between. CDR1 SGHVS and CDR2 FQNEAQ come from the germline V gene. This CDR3 is CASSGRDTQYF. CDR3 nucleotide sequence: TGTGCCAGCAGCGGCCGCGATACGCAGTATTTT.

The J gene is TRBJ2-3, the V gene TRBV5-1; D possibly corresponds to TRBD2 (6 bases). Germline CDR1 and CDR2: SGHRS and YFSETQ. This CDR3 has 16 residues. V was shortened by 0 bases and J by 6 bases, with 17 bases between the two germline ends. The CDR3: CASSLAPGGPPDTQYF. The CDR3 bases are TGCGCCAGCAGCTTGGCCCCTGGAGGGCCCCCCGATACGCAGTATTTT.